This T cell receptor (beta chain) was identified in a study of blood T cell repertoires in COVID-19. At the level of the study: The samples span acute and convalescent COVID-19 from the United States, Italy and Spain.

TCRdb's table, derived via immunoSEQ multiplex PCR, lists solely in-frame clones and lacks some. The data show about 370,000 clones, 80% to 90% seen once. Looked up from germline, CDR1 is MDHEN and CDR2 is SYDVKM. Trimming removed 3 bases from V and 4 bases from J; junction bases left unmatched: 19. The length of the CDR3 is 20 residues. Categorization into cohorts depended on clinical history that participants reported. The sample was PBMCs or T cells enriched from blood (not recorded which). The source of this sequence is a young man who had recovered from COVID-19. The rearrangement joins TRBV28 to TRBJ1-1; 11 bases are shared with TRBD1. The CDR3 region has the DNA TGTGCCAGCAGTTTGAGCGTCGTATGGGTGGGACAGGGGGTGAGCACTGAAGCTTTCTTT. Amino acids: CASSLSVVWVGQGVSTEAFF.